This entry is about one TCR beta chain. No antigen is known for it. Investigators excluded patients with uncontrolled infection, other autoimmune disease, pregnancy or lactation. Clinical symptoms, serum thyroxine, TRAb, thyroid ultrasound and orbital computed tomography established diagnosis. The record originates from a study of T cells in Graves' hyperthyroidism and ophthalmopathy. Study outcomes and limitations: Peripheral blood also featured most of the thyroid clonotypes expanded above 0.001.

The V end lost 6 bases, the J end lost 4 bases, and 12 bases lay between the germline ends. In germline, CDR1 is MNHNS, CDR2 SASEGT. The CDR3 loop spans 13 amino acids. Researchers amplified the TCR beta CDR3 regions from RNA transcripts. HTBI primers drove first-round RT-PCR of the TCR CDR3. TCRdb passed the multiplex PCR reads through MiXCR, listing each CDR3 protein once. In the table there are about 570,000 distinct CDR3 sequences, about 43% of which are singletons. This chain uses TRBV6-1 with TRBJ1-2; D unclear. This clonotype originated in an adult woman with Graves' disease, either hyperthyroidism or ophthalmopathy (not recorded which). Sequences were obtained from peripheral blood or thyroid tissue (not recorded which). The CDR3 bases are TGTGCCAGCAGCCGCATCGTTGGCTATGGCTACACCTTC. As protein: CASSRIVGYGYTF.